A single sample is the source of the 20 T cell receptor beta chains below, sequenced in a study of blood T cell repertoires in COVID-19. Clones were sequenced by immunoSEQ multiplex PCR, and TCRdb holds only the in-frame ones, with some missing. The sample lists about 150,000 clones; around 85% were seen once. Specimen: peripheral blood. The origin of the receptors is a woman in her seventies with acute or convalescent COVID-19.

On this clone itself: Its ends do not fully match the called genes, so a read error is possible. CDR3: CASSLLASGGSHNEQFF. CDR3 DNA sequence: TGTGCCAGCAGTTTATTGGCTAGCGGGGGCTCCCACAATGAGCAGTTCTTC. V is TRBV27 and J is TRBJ2-1; 10 bases are shared with TRBD2. Germline CDR1 and CDR2: MNHEY and SMNVEV (reference sequence). The length of the CDR3 is 17 residues.

To note about this clone: Other nucleotide sequences from this sample produce the same CDR3. The chain uses TRBV5-1 and TRBJ2-1; 10 bases match TRBD2. The germline CDR1 and CDR2 sequences are SGHRS and YFSETQ. This CDR3 is 15 amino acids long. V was pared by 0 bases and J by 5 bases, with 2 bases of the junction left unmatched. CDR3 in amino acids: CASSLVAGGNNEQFF. DNA of the CDR3: TGCGCCAGCAGCTTGGTAGCGGGGGGAAACAATGAGCAGTTCTTC.

The rearrangement uses TRBV28 and TRBJ2-5; 12 bases are a match to TRBD2. This CDR3 has 16 amino acids. Looked up from germline, CDR1 is MDHEN and CDR2 is SYDVKM. Trimming at V came to 5 bases and at J to 2 bases, leaving 6 bases not matched to a gene. CDR3: CASSTITSGGQETQYF. In nucleotides, the CDR3 is TGTGCCAGCAGTACCATAACTAGCGGGGGGCAAGAGACCCAGTACTTC.

The chain combines TRBV6-6 with TRBJ2-3; 11 bases match TRBD2. This CDR3 is 18 amino acids long. J was trimmed by 4 bases and V by 5 bases; bases with no gene match: 14. Germline-derived CDR1 and CDR2 are MNHNY and SVGAGI (reference sequence). CDR3 sequence: CASSLWQRLAGKPDTQYF. CDR3 sequence (DNA): TGTGCCAGCAGTCTCTGGCAGAGACTAGCGGGGAAGCCAGATACGCAGTATTTT.

V gene TRBV19 combines with J gene TRBJ1-1; D gene ambiguous. Germline CDR1 LNHDA, CDR2 SQIVND (reference sequence). This CDR3 is 13 amino acids long. V was clipped by 5 bases and J by 4 bases, with 11 bases between them. CDR3 residues: CASSDRRGTEAFF. Here the CDR3 DNA reads TGTGCCAGTAGTGACCGGCGGGGCACTGAAGCTTTCTTT.

The V and J genes are TRBV18 and TRBJ2-5; 7 positions agree with TRBD1. V gave up 5 bases and J gave up 4 bases; unmatched junction bases: 4. CDR1 KGHSH and CDR2 LQKENI come from the germline V gene. This CDR3 has 13 amino acids. The CDR3, as DNA: TGTGCCAGCTCAACGACAGGGTTAGAGACCCAGTACTTC. Its translation is CASSTTGLETQYF.

This chain links TRBV6-2 or TRBV6-3 with TRBJ1-1; 8 bases fit TRBD1. Trimming took 3 bases from V and 0 from J; bases not matched to a gene: 9. Germline loops: CDR1 MNHEY, CDR2 SVGEGT. CDR3 size: 17 residues. CDR3 DNA sequence: TGTGCCAGCAGTTATCCAGGGACAGGCCCAATGAACACTGAAGCTTTCTTT. The encoded protein is CASSYPGTGPMNTEAFF.

The gene calls are TRBV18 and TRBJ1-4, with a tentative D call TRBD1 (6 bases). Germline V lookup: CDR1 KGHSH, CDR2 LQKENI. The ends were cut back, 3 bases at V and 8 bases at J, with 10 bases in the middle. The CDR3 is 13 amino acids. The DNA of the CDR3 is TGTGCCAGCTCACCCAGGGGCGGAGAAAAACTGTTTTTT. It translates to CASSPRGGEKLFF.

This clone has just one count. This rearrangement joins TRBV28 to TRBJ1-6; TRBD1 might be the D (5 bases). The CDR3 spans 16 residues. The V end lost 6 bases, the J end lost 10 bases, and 22 bases lay between the germline ends. Germline values: CDR1 MDHEN, CDR2 SYDVKM. CDR3 sequence: CASRPPRQGRQSPLHF. The CDR3 DNA follows: TGTGCCAGCAGACCCCCTCGTCAGGGCAGACAATCACCCCTCCACTTT.

The chain combines TRBV18 with TRBJ1-1; 9 nucleotides match TRBD1. J lost 3 bases, V lost 3 bases, and 5 bases had no gene match. This CDR3 is 15 amino acids long. Germline V gene lookup returns CDR1 KGHSH and CDR2 LQKENI. CDR3 sequence: CASSPMGQGHTEAFF. The DNA of the CDR3 is TGTGCCAGCTCACCCATGGGACAGGGACACACTGAAGCTTTCTTT. The full variable domain, with the rest looked up from reference TRBV18 and TRBJ1-1, is NAGVMQNPRHLVRRRGQEARLRCSPMKGHSHVYWYRQLPEEGLKFMVYLQKENIIDESGMPKERFSAEFPKEGPSILRIQQVVRGDSAAYFCASSPMGQGHTEAFFGQGTRLTVV.

The J gene is TRBJ1-5, the V gene TRBV9; D remains unclear. CDR1 SGDLS and CDR2 YYNGEE come from the germline V gene. The CDR3 has 14 amino acids. V lost 0 bases and J 2 bases, leaving 6 bases between the germline ends. The chain's CDR3 is CASSVDGGNQPQHF. Here the CDR3 DNA reads TGTGCCAGCAGCGTAGACGGGGGCAATCAGCCCCAGCATTTT.

The rearrangement links TRBV14 to TRBJ1-6, with D maybe TRBD1 (6 bases). The length of the CDR3 is 15 residues. V lost 1 base, J lost 10 bases, and 14 bases lay in between. Germline V CDR1 and CDR2: SGHDN, FVKESK. CDR3 sequence: CASSQARGGRSPLHF. CDR3 in DNA: TGTGCCAGCAGCCAAGCACGAGGGGGACGATCACCCCTCCACTTT. Using reference TRBV14 and TRBJ1-6 for the parts outside the CDR3, the full variable domain is EAGVTQFPSHSVIEKGQTVTLRCDPISGHDNLYWYRRVMGKEIKFLLHFVKESKQDESGMPNNRFLAERTGGTYSTLKVQPAELEDSGVYFCASSQARGGRSPLHFGNGTRLTVT.

The V and J genes are TRBV24-1 and TRBJ2-2; 9 bases line up with TRBD1. V gave up 4 bases and J gave up 1 base; unmatched junction bases: 3. The germline gives CDR1 KGHDR, CDR2 SFDVKD. The CDR3 runs to 16 residues. CDR3 in amino acids: CATSDPDRGNTGELFF. CDR3 DNA: TGTGCCACCAGTGACCCGGACAGGGGGAACACCGGGGAGCTGTTTTTT.

This clone was recorded once. J is TRBJ1-4 and V is TRBV4-1, with TRBD1 identical over 7 bases. With 4 bases clipped from V and 4 bases from J, the junction kept 9 bases outside the gene matches. There are 16 residues in the CDR3. Germline CDR1 and CDR2: MGHRA and YSYEKL. The CDR3 region has the DNA TGCGCCAGCAGCCCCCTCGGGACAGCCTATAATGAAAAACTGTTTTTT. This encodes CASSPLGTAYNEKLFF.

The rearrangement joins TRBV6-6 to TRBJ1-5; TRBD1 agrees at 11 bases. This CDR3 region has 16 residues. Per the germline V gene, CDR1 is MNHNY and CDR2 is SVGAGI (reference sequence). V shed 8 bases, J shed 3 bases, and the junction held 9 bases outside the gene matches. DNA of the CDR3: TGTGCCAGCGGGCGGGGACAGGGGGAGGACAATCAGCCCCAGCATTTT. Encoded protein: CASGRGQGEDNQPQHF.

The chain has TRBV28 and TRBJ1-6; D is unclear. The V gene's germline CDR1 is MDHEN and CDR2 SYDVKM. The CDR3 runs 15 residues. Trimming removed 7 bases at V and 0 bases at J, with 10 bases between. The CDR3: CASTQWSSYNSPLHF. CDR3 DNA sequence: TGTGCCAGCACTCAATGGAGCTCCTATAATTCACCCCTCCACTTT.

The J gene is TRBJ1-5, the V gene TRBV6-6; D remains unclear. Germline CDR1 is MNHNY and CDR2 is SVGAGI (reference sequence). Trimming cost V 7 bases and J 0 bases, with 13 bases left between them. CDR3 length: 15 residues. CDR3 residues: CASILGGNSNQPQHF. CDR3 coding DNA: TGTGCCAGCATCCTAGGAGGGAATAGCAATCAGCCCCAGCATTTT.

The gene calls are TRBV3-1 (or the pseudogene TRBV3-2) and TRBJ2-1; tentative D call: TRBD1 (6 bases). V dropped 1 base and J dropped 4 bases, with 11 bases sitting between them. Germline V gives CDR1 LGHDT, CDR2 YNNKEL (reference sequence). The CDR3 consists of 15 residues. As DNA, the CDR3 is TGTGCCAGCAGCCAAGGGACAGAATATTACAATGAGCAGTTCTTC. Protein: CASSQGTEYYNEQFF.

The chain employs TRBV5-1 and TRBJ1-1, with D possibly being TRBD1 (6 bases). Trimming removed 1 base from V and 7 bases from J, with 23 bases in between. The CDR3 loop spans 17 amino acids. Looked up from germline, CDR1 is SGHRS and CDR2 is YFSETQ. DNA for the CDR3: TGCGCCAGCAGCTTGACCTCGGGGACACGCCGACAAGGTGAAGCTTTCTTT. Translation: CASSLTSGTRRQGEAFF.

The V call is TRBV7-3, the J call TRBJ2-1; 9 positions agree with TRBD2. V shed 5 bases and J 6 bases; nucleotides not matched to a gene: 8. Germline assignment: CDR1 SGHTA and CDR2 FQGTGA. The CDR3 totals 15 residues. CDR3 in amino acids: CASSVSGGFGNEQFF. The DNA of the CDR3 is TGTGCCAGCAGCGTTAGCGGGGGTTTCGGCAATGAGCAGTTCTTC.